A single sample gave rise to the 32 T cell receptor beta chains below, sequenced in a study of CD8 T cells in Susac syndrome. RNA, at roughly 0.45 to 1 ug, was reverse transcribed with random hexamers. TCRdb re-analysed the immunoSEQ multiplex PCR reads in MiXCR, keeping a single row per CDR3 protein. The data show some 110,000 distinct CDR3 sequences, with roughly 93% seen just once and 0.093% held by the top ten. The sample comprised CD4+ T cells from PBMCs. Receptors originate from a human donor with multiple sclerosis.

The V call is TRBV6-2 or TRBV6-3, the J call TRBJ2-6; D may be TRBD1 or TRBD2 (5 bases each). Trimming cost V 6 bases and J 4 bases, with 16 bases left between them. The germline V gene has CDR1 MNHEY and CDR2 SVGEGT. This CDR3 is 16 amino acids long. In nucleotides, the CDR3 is TGTGCCAGCAGACACCTCCGGGGCTCCGGGGCCAACGTCCTGACTTTC. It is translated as CASRHLRGSGANVLTF.

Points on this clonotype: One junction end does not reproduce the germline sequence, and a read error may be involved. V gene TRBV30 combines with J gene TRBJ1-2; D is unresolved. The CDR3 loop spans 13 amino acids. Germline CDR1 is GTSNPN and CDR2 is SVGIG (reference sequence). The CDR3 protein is CAWSTGINYGHTF. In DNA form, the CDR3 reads TGTGCCTGGAGTACTGGGATTAACTATGGCCACACCTTC.

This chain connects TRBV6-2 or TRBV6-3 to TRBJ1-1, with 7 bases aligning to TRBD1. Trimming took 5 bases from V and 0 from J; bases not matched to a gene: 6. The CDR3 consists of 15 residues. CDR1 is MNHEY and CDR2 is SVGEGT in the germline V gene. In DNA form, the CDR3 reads TGTGCCAGCAGTCACTTAGGGGGCATGAACACTGAAGCTTTCTTT. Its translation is CASSHLGGMNTEAFF.

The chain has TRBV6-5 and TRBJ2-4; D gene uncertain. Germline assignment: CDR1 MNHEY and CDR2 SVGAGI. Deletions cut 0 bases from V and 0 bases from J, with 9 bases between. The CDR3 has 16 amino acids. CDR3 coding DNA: TGTGCCAGCAGTTACTCCCTGGTTCTAGCCAAAAACATTCAGTACTTC. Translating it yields CASSYSLVLAKNIQYF.

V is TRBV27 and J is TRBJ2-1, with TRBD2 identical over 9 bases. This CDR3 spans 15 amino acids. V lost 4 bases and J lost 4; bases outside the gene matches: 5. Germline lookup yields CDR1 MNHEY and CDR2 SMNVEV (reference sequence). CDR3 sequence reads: CASSSGLAGYNEQFF. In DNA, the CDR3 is TGTGCCAGCAGTTCCGGTCTAGCGGGGTACAATGAGCAGTTCTTC.

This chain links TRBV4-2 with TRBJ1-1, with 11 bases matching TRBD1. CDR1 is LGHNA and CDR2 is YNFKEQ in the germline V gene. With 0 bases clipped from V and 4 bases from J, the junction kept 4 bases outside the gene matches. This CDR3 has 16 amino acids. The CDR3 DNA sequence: TGTGCCAGCAGCCAAGATCCCGGGACAGGGGGCACTGAAGCTTTCTTT. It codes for CASSQDPGTGGTEAFF.

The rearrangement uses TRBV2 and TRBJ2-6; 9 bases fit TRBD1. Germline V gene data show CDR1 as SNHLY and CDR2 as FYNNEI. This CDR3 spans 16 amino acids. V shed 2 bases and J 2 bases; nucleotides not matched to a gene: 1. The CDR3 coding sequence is TGTGCCAGCAGTGAAACAGGGGGCGCTGGGGCCAACGTCCTGACTTTC. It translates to CASSETGGAGANVLTF.

CDR3 coding DNA: TGTGCCAGTCAGGGGCGGGATACGCAGTATTTT. Its translation is CASQGRDTQYF. This chain joins TRBV7-2 and TRBJ2-3; D is perhaps TRBD1 (6 bases). Trimming removed 9 bases at V and 6 bases at J, with 10 bases between. CDR3 size: 11 residues. The germline V gene has CDR1 SGHTA and CDR2 FQGNSA. Together with reference TRBV7-2 and TRBJ2-3, the CDR3 gives the full variable domain: GAGVSQSPSNKVTEKGKDVELRCDPISGHTALYWYRQSLGQGLEFLIYFQGNSAPDKSGLPSDRFSAERTGGSVSTLTIQRTQQEDSAVYLCASQGRDTQYFGPGTRLTVL.

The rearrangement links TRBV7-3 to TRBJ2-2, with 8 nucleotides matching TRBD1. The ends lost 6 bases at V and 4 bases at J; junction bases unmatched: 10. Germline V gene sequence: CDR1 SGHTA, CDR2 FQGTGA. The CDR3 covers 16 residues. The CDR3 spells CASSLTGATGTGELFF. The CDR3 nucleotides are TGTGCCAGCAGTTTGACAGGGGCGACGGGCACCGGGGAGCTGTTTTTT.

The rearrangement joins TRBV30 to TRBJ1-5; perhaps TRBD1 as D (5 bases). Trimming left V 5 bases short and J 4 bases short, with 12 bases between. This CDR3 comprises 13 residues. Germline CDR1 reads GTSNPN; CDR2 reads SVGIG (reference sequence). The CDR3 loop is CAWGGGGNQPQHF. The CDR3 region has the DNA TGTGCCTGGGGGGGAGGAGGGAATCAGCCCCAGCATTTT.

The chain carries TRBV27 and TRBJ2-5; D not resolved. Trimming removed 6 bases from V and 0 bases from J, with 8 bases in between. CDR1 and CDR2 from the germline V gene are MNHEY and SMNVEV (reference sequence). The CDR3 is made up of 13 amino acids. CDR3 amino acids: CASSYKYQETQYF. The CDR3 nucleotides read TGTGCCAGCAGCTATAAGTACCAAGAGACCCAGTACTTC.

In DNA form, the CDR3 reads TGTGCCAGTAGTATAAACTATCTAGAGACCCAGTACTTC. It encodes CASSINYLETQYF. This chain uses TRBV19 with TRBJ2-5, with unresolved D. V was pared by 2 bases and J by 4 bases, with 8 bases between. This CDR3 is built from 13 residues. Germline lookup yields CDR1 LNHDA and CDR2 SQIVND (reference sequence).

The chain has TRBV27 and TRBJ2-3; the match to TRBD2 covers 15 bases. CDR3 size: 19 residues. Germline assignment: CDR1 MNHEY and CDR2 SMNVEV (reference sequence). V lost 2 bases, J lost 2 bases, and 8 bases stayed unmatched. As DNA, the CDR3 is TGTGCCAGCAGTTTAGGGGGACTAGCGGGGGGTTCGATCACAGATACGCAGTATTTT. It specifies CASSLGGLAGGSITDTQYF.

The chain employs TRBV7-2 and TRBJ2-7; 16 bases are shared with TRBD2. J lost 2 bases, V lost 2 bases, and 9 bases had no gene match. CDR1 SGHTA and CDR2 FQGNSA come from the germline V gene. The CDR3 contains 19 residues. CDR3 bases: TGTGCCAGCAGCTTACTCCCGGGACTAGCGGGGGGGCGGGCCTACGAGCAGTACTTC. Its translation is CASSLLPGLAGGRAYEQYF.

CDR3 protein: CAIRIAPNTGELFF. CDR3 sequence (DNA): TGTGCCATCAGGATCGCCCCGAACACCGGGGAGCTGTTTTTT. The V gene is TRBV6-5, the J gene TRBJ2-2, with D hard to call. The CDR3 is 14 residues long. CDR1 is MNHEY and CDR2 is SVGAGI in the germline V gene. Trimming removed 10 bases at V and 0 bases at J, with 12 bases between.

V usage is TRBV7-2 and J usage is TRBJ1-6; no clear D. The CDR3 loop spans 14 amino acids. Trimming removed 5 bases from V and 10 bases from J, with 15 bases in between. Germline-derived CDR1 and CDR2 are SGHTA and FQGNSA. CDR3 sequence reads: CASSPGRLVSPLHF. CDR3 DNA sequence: TGTGCCAGCAGCCCAGGACGGCTAGTGTCACCCCTCCACTTT.

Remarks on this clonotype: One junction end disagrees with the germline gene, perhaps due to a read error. The CDR3 DNA sequence: TGTGCCAGCACACCCTATTCGGGGTCTCCTACTACCGGGGTGCTGTTTTTT. Protein product: CASTPYSGSPTTGVLFF. The V gene is TRBV27, the J gene TRBJ2-2; a weak D match, TRBD2 (5 bases). The CDR3 totals 17 residues. The germline V gene has CDR1 MNHEY and CDR2 SMNVEV (reference sequence).

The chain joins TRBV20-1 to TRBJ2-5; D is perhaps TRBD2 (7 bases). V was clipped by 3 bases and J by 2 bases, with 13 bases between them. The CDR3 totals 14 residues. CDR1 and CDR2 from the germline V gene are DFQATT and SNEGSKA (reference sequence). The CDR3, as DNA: TGCAGTGCTAGGTGGGGGGGGACACAAGAGACCCAGTACTTC. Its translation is CSARWGGTQETQYF.

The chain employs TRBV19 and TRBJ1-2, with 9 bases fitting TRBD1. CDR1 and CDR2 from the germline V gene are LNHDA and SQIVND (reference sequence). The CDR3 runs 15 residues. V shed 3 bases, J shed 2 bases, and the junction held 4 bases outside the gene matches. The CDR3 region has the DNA TGTGCCAGTAGTATCCCGGGACAGGGAAACTATGGCTACACCTTC. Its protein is CASSIPGQGNYGYTF.

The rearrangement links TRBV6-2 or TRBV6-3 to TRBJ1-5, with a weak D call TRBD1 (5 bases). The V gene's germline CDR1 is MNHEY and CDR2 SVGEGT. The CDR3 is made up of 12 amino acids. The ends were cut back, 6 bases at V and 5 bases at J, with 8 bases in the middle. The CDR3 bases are TGTGCCAGCAGCGGGGCCTATCAGCCCCAGCATTTT. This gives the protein CASSGAYQPQHF.

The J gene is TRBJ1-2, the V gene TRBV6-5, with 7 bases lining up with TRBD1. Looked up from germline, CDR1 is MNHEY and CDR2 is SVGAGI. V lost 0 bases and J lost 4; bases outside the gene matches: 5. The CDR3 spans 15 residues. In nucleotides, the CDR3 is TGTGCCAGCAGTTACTCGGTAGGGGGCGGCTATGGCTACACCTTC. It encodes CASSYSVGGGYGYTF.

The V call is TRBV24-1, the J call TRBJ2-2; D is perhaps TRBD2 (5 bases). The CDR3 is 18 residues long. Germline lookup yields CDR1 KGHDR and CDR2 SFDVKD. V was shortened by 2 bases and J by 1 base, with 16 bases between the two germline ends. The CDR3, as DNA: TGTGCCACCAGTGATTCCCCCCGAGCGGTGGGGAACACCGGGGAGCTGTTTTTT. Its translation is CATSDSPRAVGNTGELFF.

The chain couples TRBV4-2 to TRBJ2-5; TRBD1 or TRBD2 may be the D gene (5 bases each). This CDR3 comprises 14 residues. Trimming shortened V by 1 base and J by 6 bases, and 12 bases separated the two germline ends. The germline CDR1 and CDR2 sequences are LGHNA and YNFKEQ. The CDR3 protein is CASSQVGDSKTQYF. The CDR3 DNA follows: TGTGCCAGCAGCCAAGTGGGGGATAGTAAGACCCAGTACTTC.

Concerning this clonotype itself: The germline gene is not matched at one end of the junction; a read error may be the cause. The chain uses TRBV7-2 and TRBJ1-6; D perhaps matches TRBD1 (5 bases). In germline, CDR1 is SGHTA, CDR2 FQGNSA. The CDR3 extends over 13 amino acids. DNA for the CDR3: TGTGCCAGCAGCTTAGGCGGAGGGGTCGCCCTAGCCTTT. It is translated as CASSLGGGVALAF.

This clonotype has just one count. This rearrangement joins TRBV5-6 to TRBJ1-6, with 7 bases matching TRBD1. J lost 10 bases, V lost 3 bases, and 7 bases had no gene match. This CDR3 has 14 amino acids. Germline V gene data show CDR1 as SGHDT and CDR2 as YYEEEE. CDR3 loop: CASSSGQEGSPLHF. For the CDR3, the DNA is TGTGCCAGCAGCTCCGGACAGGAGGGGTCACCCCTCCACTTT.

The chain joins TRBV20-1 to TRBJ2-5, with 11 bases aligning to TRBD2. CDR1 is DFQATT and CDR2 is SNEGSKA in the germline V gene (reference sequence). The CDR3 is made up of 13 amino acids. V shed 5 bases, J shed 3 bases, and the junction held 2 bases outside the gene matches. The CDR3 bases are TGCAGTGCTCCGACTAGCGGGGAAGAGACCCAGTACTTC. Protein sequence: CSAPTSGEETQYF.

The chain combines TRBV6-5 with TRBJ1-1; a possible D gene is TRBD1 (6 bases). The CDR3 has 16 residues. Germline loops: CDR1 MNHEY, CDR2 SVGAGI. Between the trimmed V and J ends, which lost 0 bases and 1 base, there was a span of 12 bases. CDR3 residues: CASSYSRWGRNTEAFF. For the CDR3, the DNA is TGTGCCAGCAGTTACTCGAGGTGGGGGCGGAACACTGAAGCTTTCTTT.

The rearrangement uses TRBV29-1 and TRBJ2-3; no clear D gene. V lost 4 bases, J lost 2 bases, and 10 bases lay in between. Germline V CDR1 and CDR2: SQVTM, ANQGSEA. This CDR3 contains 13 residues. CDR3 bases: TGCAGCGTTGGACCCCGCTTCACAGATACGCAGTATTTT. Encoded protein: CSVGPRFTDTQYF.

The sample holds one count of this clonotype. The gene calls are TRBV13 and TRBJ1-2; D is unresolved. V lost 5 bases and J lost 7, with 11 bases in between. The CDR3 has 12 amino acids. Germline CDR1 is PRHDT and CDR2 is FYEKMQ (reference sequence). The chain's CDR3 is CASSTSLGGYTF. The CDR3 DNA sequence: TGTGCCAGCAGCACCAGTTTGGGTGGCTACACCTTC.

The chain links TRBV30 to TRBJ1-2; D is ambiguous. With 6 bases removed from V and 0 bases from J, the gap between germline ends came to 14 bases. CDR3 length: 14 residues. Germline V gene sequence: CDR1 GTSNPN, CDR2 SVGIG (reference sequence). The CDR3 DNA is TGTGCCTGCCCTCTTGGTTCAGCTAACTATGGCTACACCTTC. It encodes CACPLGSANYGYTF.

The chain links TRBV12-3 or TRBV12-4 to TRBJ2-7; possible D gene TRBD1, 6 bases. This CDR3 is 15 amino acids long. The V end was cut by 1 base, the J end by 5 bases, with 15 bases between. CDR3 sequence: CASSLVPGDLNEQYF. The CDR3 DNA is TGTGCCAGCAGTTTAGTCCCAGGGGACCTCAACGAGCAGTACTTC.

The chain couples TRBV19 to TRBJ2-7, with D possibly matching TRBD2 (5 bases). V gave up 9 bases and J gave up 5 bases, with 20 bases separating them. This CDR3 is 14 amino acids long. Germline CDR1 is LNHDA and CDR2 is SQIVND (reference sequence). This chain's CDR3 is CASQSIGGRDEQYF. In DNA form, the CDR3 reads TGTGCCAGCCAATCAATAGGAGGACGAGACGAGCAGTACTTC.